These 17 T cell receptor beta chains came from one sample sequenced in a study of T cells in Graves' hyperthyroidism and ophthalmopathy (dated by TCRdb to the late 2010s). Library construction relied on multiplex PCR. TCRdb shows the sequencer as Illumina HiSeq 2000. The TCR beta CDR3 regions were amplified from the RNA transcripts. A first-round RT-PCR of the TCR CDR3 used the HTBI primer set with the Qiagen OneStep RT-PCR kit. TCRdb handled the public reads itself, with Q25 trimming in fastp and clone calling in MiXCR, and kept productive beta chains. Duplicate CDR3 protein sequences are folded into a single record with the most common DNA and genes. This sample is represented by under 750,000 distinct CDR3 sequences; roughly a sixth of them were singletons. Over 15% of the sample is held by the ten biggest clonotypes. The sample taken for sequencing was blood. The receptors were sampled from a woman in her fifties or sixties with Graves' hyperthyroidism that later progressed to Graves' ophthalmopathy.

In the case of this clonotype: Given a much more abundant clone one base away, this may be a read error. The chain combines TRBV9 with TRBJ2-7; the D gene is possibly TRBD1 (5 bases). CDR1 and CDR2 (germline): SGDLS, YYNGEE. CDR3 length: 13 residues. V lost 3 bases and J lost 4, with 11 bases in between. The CDR3: CASSGGDRYEQYF. The CDR3, as DNA: TGTGCCAGCAGCGGAGGCGACAGATACGAGCAGTACTTC.

This clonotype was recorded many times. The chain recombines TRBV20-1 with TRBJ1-1, with D unclear. Germline lookup yields CDR1 DFQATT and CDR2 SNEGSKA (reference sequence). This CDR3 comprises 16 residues. V lost 3 bases, J lost 2 bases, and 19 bases lay in between. CDR3 sequence: CSASRPEWMINTEAFF. The CDR3 bases are TGCAGTGCTAGCCGCCCCGAGTGGATGATAAACACTGAAGCTTTCTTT.

This clonotype was observed a handful of times. The rearrangement links TRBV11-3 to TRBJ1-2; D is possibly TRBD1 (5 bases). The CDR3 sequence is 15 residues long. Germline lookup yields CDR1 SGHNT and CDR2 YENEEA. Trimming pared 5 bases from V and 3 bases from J, leaving 16 bases between. CDR3 sequence: CASSLGHPGDYGYTF. The DNA of the CDR3 is TGTGCCAGCAGCCTAGGACACCCCGGGGACTATGGCTACACCTTC.

V gene TRBV25-1 combines with J gene TRBJ1-6, with 8 bases aligning to TRBD1. The trim removed 1 base at V and 5 bases at J, leaving 4 bases unmatched. The CDR3 sequence is 16 residues long. Per the germline V gene, CDR1 is MGHDK and CDR2 is SYGVNS. CDR3: CASSEWTGSNNSPLHF. CDR3 nucleotide sequence: TGTGCCAGCAGTGAATGGACAGGGTCCAATAATTCACCCCTCCACTTT.

The chain is built from TRBV4-1 and TRBJ2-5; TRBD1 matches 8 bases. Germline assignment: CDR1 MGHRA and CDR2 YSYEKL. This CDR3 is 15 amino acids long. V trimming: 1 base; J trimming: 5 bases; junction bases outside the gene matches: 6. In nucleotides, the CDR3 is TGCGCCAGCAGCCAAGGTCAGGGGGCGGGGGAGACCCAGTACTTC. Translating it yields CASSQGQGAGETQYF.

This clonotype occurred many times. V gene TRBV20-1 combines with J gene TRBJ1-5; 8 bases line up with TRBD1. Germline-derived CDR1 and CDR2 are DFQATT and SNEGSKA (reference sequence). Trimming removed 6 bases from V and 5 bases from J; junction bases left unmatched: 6. The CDR3 consists of 13 residues. CDR3 DNA sequence: TGCAGTGCCCTCGACAGGGGTTATCAGCCCCAGCATTTT. It translates to CSALDRGYQPQHF.

In this sample, this clonotype turned up a few times. The J gene is TRBJ2-3, the V gene TRBV6-1, with 7 bases aligning to TRBD1. V lost 3 bases and J lost 0; bases outside the gene matches: 6. CDR3 length: 16 amino acids. CDR1 and CDR2 (germline): MNHNS, SASEGT. For the CDR3, the DNA is TGTGCCAGCAGTGAGATTGACAGGGCAAGCACAGATACGCAGTATTTT. Translation: CASSEIDRASTDTQYF.

This clonotype was seen ten or more times. The chain links TRBV2 to TRBJ1-1, with D maybe TRBD1 (5 bases). V lost 3 bases to trimming and J lost 0 bases, with 14 bases between them. The germline V gene has CDR1 SNHLY and CDR2 FYNNEI. The CDR3 contains 16 residues. The CDR3 sequence: CASSDSNRLMNTEAFF. The CDR3 DNA reads TGTGCCAGCAGTGACTCGAACAGGTTGATGAACACTGAAGCTTTCTTT.

This clonotype was seen a handful of times. The V gene is TRBV12-3 or TRBV12-4, the J gene TRBJ1-2; 7 bases are a match to TRBD1. With V trimmed by 6 bases and J by 7 bases, 14 bases remained unmatched. The CDR3 has 15 amino acids. The CDR3 reads CASSDLLQGIGGYTF. CDR3 bases: TGTGCCAGCAGCGACCTTCTACAGGGGATCGGTGGCTACACCTTC.

In its sample, this clonotype was seen many times. This sequence joins TRBV6-1 and TRBJ2-5, with 9 positions matching TRBD1. The V and J ends lost 5 bases and 5 bases, in that order; junction bases with no gene match: 3. CDR1 is MNHNS, CDR2 SASEGT, per germline. This CDR3 is 13 amino acids long. The CDR3 loop is CASSYRGQETQYF. CDR3 DNA: TGTGCCAGCAGTTACAGGGGGCAGGAGACCCAGTACTTC.

This clonotype came up many times. The chain joins TRBV12-3 or TRBV12-4 to TRBJ2-1, with TRBD1 as a possible D gene (6 bases). This CDR3 region has 12 residues. V was clipped by 8 bases and J by 8 bases, with 13 bases between them. CDR3 sequence reads: CASQSGDDEQFF. CDR3 bases: TGTGCCAGCCAGTCAGGGGACGATGAGCAGTTCTTC.

This clonotype was recorded many times. CDR3 residues: CASRGGAVTDTQYF. The CDR3 DNA sequence: TGTGCCAGCCGCGGGGGGGCAGTTACAGATACGCAGTATTTT. The gene calls are TRBV7-3 and TRBJ2-3, with 9 nucleotides matching TRBD2. CDR1 SGHTA and CDR2 FQGTGA come from the germline V gene. J lost 3 bases, V lost 8 bases, and 6 bases had no gene match. The CDR3 has 14 amino acids.

This chain uses TRBV20-1 with TRBJ2-1, with D unresolved. CDR1 is DFQATT, CDR2 SNEGSKA, per germline (reference sequence). With 3 bases removed from V and 5 bases from J, the gap between germline ends came to 11 bases. This CDR3 spans 13 amino acids. The CDR3 coding sequence is TGCAGTGCTAGGGCCGCCCTAGACAATGAGCAGTTCTTC. Translation gives CSARAALDNEQFF.

CDR3 amino acids: CASSPMGRTFYGYTF. Here the CDR3 DNA reads TGTGCCAGCAGCCCTATGGGGAGAACCTTCTATGGCTACACCTTC. V is TRBV7-9 and J is TRBJ1-2; D is unclear. V dropped 5 bases and J dropped 4 bases, with 17 bases sitting between them. The CDR3 has 15 residues. Germline CDR1 reads SEHNR; CDR2 reads FQNEAQ (reference sequence).

There are a few counts of this clonotype. The rearrangement links TRBV19 to TRBJ1-1; 7 bases line up with TRBD1. Looked up from germline, CDR1 is LNHDA and CDR2 is SQIVND (reference sequence). V was clipped by 3 bases and J by 3 bases; unmatched bases: 7. The CDR3 runs 15 residues. The CDR3 loop is CASSIQGVFYTEAFF. The CDR3 region has the DNA TGTGCCAGTAGTATCCAGGGGGTCTTTTACACTGAAGCTTTCTTT.

This chain uses TRBV13 with TRBJ1-4; 7 nucleotides line up with TRBD1. The CDR3 is 14 residues long. CDR1 is PRHDT and CDR2 is FYEKMQ in the germline V gene (reference sequence). V lost 5 bases, J lost 8 bases, and 8 bases stayed unmatched. CDR3 nucleotide sequence: TGTGCCAGCAGCGCCGCCGGGACAGTGGAAAAACTGTTTTTT. This translates into CASSAAGTVEKLFF.

The chain is built from TRBV12-3 or TRBV12-4 and TRBJ2-3; TRBD2 matches at 7 bases. The CDR3 contains 17 residues. J lost 2 bases, V lost 5 bases, and 13 bases had no gene match. The CDR3 spells CASSHHRASGSTDTQYF. The CDR3 nucleotides read TGTGCCAGCAGTCACCATAGGGCTAGCGGTTCCACAGATACGCAGTATTTT.